This T cell receptor (beta chain) came from a study of T cell repertoires in cytomegalovirus infection. One entry per CDR3 protein results from TCRdb running MiXCR on the reads. The sample lists approximately 770,000 distinct CDR3 sequences; about 27% were seen once. Study-level points and caveats: CMV-specific HLA-C-restricted TCR beta clonotypes dominated the ex vivo response.

Points on this clonotype: The antigen is undetermined.

Trimming removed 4 bases from V and 3 bases from J, with 12 bases in between. The CDR3 has 14 amino acids. CDR1 MNHEY and CDR2 SVGEGT come from the germline V gene. J is TRBJ1-2 and V is TRBV6-2 or TRBV6-3; D uncertain. The sequence came from a human donor in good health (CMV status not recorded). Some clones in this sample may be carry-over from other donors' samples. Sequences were derived from cultured CD8+ T cells from PBMCs, sampled from culture after CMV antigen stimulation. The CDR3 nucleotides are TGTGCCAGCAGTTTACCTTTTCCCGACTATGGCTACACCTTC. Translation: CASSLPFPDYGYTF.